A single sample is the source of the 27 T cell receptor beta chains below, sequenced in a study of blood T cell repertoires in COVID-19. Produced via immunoSEQ multiplex PCR; TCRdb's table is partial and in-frame only. This sample has approximately 170,000 clones; roughly 80% occur once, and the top ten carry less than 10%. What was sequenced was peripheral blood. Receptors originate from a woman in her 70s with COVID-19, enrolled during active disease.

This chain connects TRBV5-8 to TRBJ2-3; 7 bases are shared with TRBD1. Germline V CDR1 and CDR2: SGHTS, YDEGEE. J was trimmed by 3 bases and V by 1 base; bases with no gene match: 8. This CDR3 has 16 amino acids. CDR3 sequence (DNA): TGTGCCAGCAGCTTGAAAGGGGGCGGTAGGACAGATACGCAGTATTTT. Protein product: CASSLKGGGRTDTQYF.

The chain links TRBV5-1 to TRBJ1-6, with a possible D match to TRBD1 (5 bases). CDR1 SGHRS and CDR2 YFSETQ come from the germline V gene. Trimming took 0 bases from V and 9 from J, leaving 10 bases between them. The CDR3 is 14 residues long. For the CDR3, the DNA is TGCGCCAGCAGCTTGGGGCAGGGCGGTTCACCCCTCCACTTT. The encoded protein is CASSLGQGGSPLHF.

V and J are TRBV2 and TRBJ1-4; D perhaps matches TRBD1 (6 bases). The ends were cut back, 5 bases at V and 6 bases at J, with 13 bases in the middle. Germline V gene lookup returns CDR1 SNHLY and CDR2 FYNNEI. This CDR3 is built from 14 residues. Written as DNA, the CDR3 is TGTGCCAGCAGTTTACAGGGAAGGGATGAAAAACTGTTTTTT. Protein product: CASSLQGRDEKLFF.

The chain couples TRBV28 to TRBJ1-6; 8 nucleotides agree with TRBD1. The CDR3 is made up of 15 amino acids. The germline V gene has CDR1 MDHEN and CDR2 SYDVKM. V lost 3 bases and J lost 10; bases outside the gene matches: 8. For the CDR3, the DNA is TGTGCCAGCAGTTTTCCAGGACAGGGACCCTCACCCCTCCACTTT. This gives the protein CASSFPGQGPSPLHF.

This chain uses TRBV7-2 with TRBJ2-5, with a possible D match to TRBD1 (5 bases). Germline V gene data show CDR1 as SGHTA and CDR2 as FQGNSA. With 5 bases removed from V and 3 bases from J, the gap between germline ends came to 10 bases. This CDR3 is 13 amino acids long. CDR3 sequence (DNA): TGTGCCAGCAGCAGGACATCCAAAGAGACCCAGTACTTC. Its protein product is CASSRTSKETQYF.

This clone was observed once. The chain has TRBV5-1 and TRBJ2-2, with TRBD2 matching 7 bases. The CDR3 is 16 residues long. Germline V gene data show CDR1 as SGHRS and CDR2 as YFSETQ. V was clipped by 4 bases and J by 8 bases; unmatched bases: 14. The CDR3: CASSPRTGGGVGELFF. CDR3 sequence (DNA): TGCGCCAGCAGCCCCCGGACGGGAGGCGGGGTAGGGGAGCTGTTTTTT.

V and J are TRBV2 and TRBJ2-5; D remains unclear. Trimming removed 3 bases at V and 2 bases at J, with 16 bases between. This CDR3 has 16 amino acids. Germline V gives CDR1 SNHLY, CDR2 FYNNEI. The CDR3 DNA reads as TGTGCCAGCAGTGACGGGTTGCTACAAATTCAAGAGACCCAGTACTTC. This gives the protein CASSDGLLQIQETQYF.

This rearrangement joins TRBV7-6 to TRBJ2-1; the D is unclear. Between the trimmed V and J ends, which lost 4 bases and 1 base, there was a span of 14 bases. CDR1 SGHVS and CDR2 FNYEAQ come from the germline V gene. This CDR3 contains 16 residues. The CDR3 is CASSSPLAESYNEQFF. In DNA, the CDR3 is TGTGCCAGCAGCTCACCCCTCGCGGAGTCCTACAATGAGCAGTTCTTC.

V is TRBV6-2 or TRBV6-3 and J is TRBJ1-3, with a weak D call TRBD1 (5 bases). Germline loops: CDR1 MNHEY, CDR2 SVGEGT. The CDR3 is 15 residues long. V lost 5 bases and J 7 bases, leaving 18 bases between the germline ends. The CDR3 sequence is CASSATGFVPNTIYF. CDR3 nucleotide sequence: TGTGCCAGCAGTGCTACAGGATTCGTGCCGAACACCATATATTTT.

The chain has TRBV7-6 and TRBJ2-3; possible D gene TRBD2, 6 bases. Trimming left V 1 base short and J 0 bases short, with 8 bases between. The CDR3 is made up of 15 amino acids. In germline, CDR1 is SGHVS, CDR2 FNYEAQ. DNA for the CDR3: TGTGCCAGCAGCTTAGGGAGGGGTAGCACAGATACGCAGTATTTT. Translation gives CASSLGRGSTDTQYF.

The J gene is TRBJ2-1, the V gene TRBV15, with 8 bases identical to TRBD1. Germline lookup yields CDR1 LNHNV and CDR2 YYDKDF (reference sequence). The CDR3 extends over 14 amino acids. With 5 bases clipped from V and 7 bases from J, the junction kept 7 bases outside the gene matches. CDR3 sequence: CATSDRTGTNEQFF. In DNA form, the CDR3 reads TGTGCCACCAGCGATAGGACAGGGACGAATGAGCAGTTCTTC. Full variable domain (rest looked up from reference TRBV15 and TRBJ2-1): DAMVIQNPRYQVTQFGKPVTLSCSQTLNHNVMYWYQQKSSQAPKLLFHYYDKDFNNEADTPDNFQSRRPNTSFCFLDIRSPGLGDTAMYLCATSDRTGTNEQFFGPGTRLTVL.

The chain has TRBV2 and TRBJ1-3, with TRBD1 as a possible D gene (6 bases). The V and J ends lost 6 bases and 0 bases respectively, with 15 bases between them. The CDR3 is 16 amino acids. Looked up from germline, CDR1 is SNHLY and CDR2 is FYNNEI. This CDR3 reads CASSLKVQGSGNTIYF. CDR3 sequence (DNA): TGTGCCAGCAGCCTAAAGGTACAGGGCTCTGGAAACACCATATATTTT.

The chain is built from TRBV4-3 and TRBJ2-5; TRBD2 might be the D (5 bases). The V end lost 0 bases, the J end lost 5 bases, and 13 bases lay between the germline ends. The CDR3 runs to 15 residues. CDR1 and CDR2 (germline): LGHNA, YSLEER. Here the CDR3 DNA reads TGCGCCAGCAGCCAAGATTCCCTAGCACGGGAGACCCAGTACTTC. It translates to CASSQDSLARETQYF.

V is TRBV7-7 and J is TRBJ2-5; D is perhaps TRBD1 (6 bases). The V end was cut by 3 bases, the J end by 4 bases, with 21 bases between. CDR1 and CDR2 from the germline V gene are SSHAT and FNYEAQ (reference sequence). This CDR3 comprises 17 residues. Here the CDR3 reads CASSFRMSTQGGETQYF. Written as DNA, the CDR3 is TGTGCCAGCAGCTTCCGGATGTCAACCCAAGGGGGAGAGACCCAGTACTTC.

V gene TRBV4-3 combines with J gene TRBJ2-5; TRBD2 matches 9 bases. The CDR3 length is 15 residues. Looked up from germline, CDR1 is LGHNA and CDR2 is YSLEER. The ends lost 2 bases at V and 3 bases at J; junction bases unmatched: 4. The CDR3 nucleotides read TGCGCCAGCAGCCAAAGGGCTAGCGGGAAAGAGACCCAGTACTTC. Its protein product is CASSQRASGKETQYF.

This clone was seen only once. CDR3 amino acids: CASSSDSRQGKNIQYF. The CDR3 region has the DNA TGCGCCAGCAGCTCGGATAGCCGACAGGGGAAAAACATTCAGTACTTC. The chain carries TRBV5-1 and TRBJ2-4; 8 bases map to TRBD1. V trimming: 3 bases; J trimming: 4 bases; junction bases outside the gene matches: 9. CDR3 length: 16 residues. Germline assignment: CDR1 SGHRS and CDR2 YFSETQ.

This chain connects TRBV19 to TRBJ2-7; 10 bases are shared with TRBD1. The trim removed 9 bases at V and 0 bases at J, leaving 8 bases unmatched. CDR1 LNHDA and CDR2 SQIVND come from the germline V gene (reference sequence). This CDR3 has 15 residues. The CDR3 protein is CARPSRDRGSYEQYF. CDR3 coding DNA: TGTGCCAGACCTTCCCGGGACAGGGGCTCCTACGAGCAGTACTTC.

The table lists this clone with a few counts. Different DNA sequences within this sample yield the same CDR3. The rearrangement uses TRBV12-3 or TRBV12-4 and TRBJ1-1, with D uncertain. The V end was cut by 3 bases, the J end by 5 bases, with 4 bases between. CDR3 length: 11 amino acids. CDR3 DNA sequence: TGTGCCAGCAGTTTTCGGACTGAAGCTTTCTTT. Amino acids: CASSFRTEAFF.

This sequence joins TRBV5-1 and TRBJ2-5, with 9 bases matching TRBD2. Germline CDR1 and CDR2: SGHRS and YFSETQ. The junction had 8 bases not matched to a gene; V was cut back by 0 bases and J by 5 bases. The CDR3 totals 16 residues. In nucleotides, the CDR3 is TGCGCCAGCAGCTTGGCCTCTGGGAGCGGGAGGGAGACCCAGTACTTC. Protein sequence: CASSLASGSGRETQYF.

The chain combines TRBV27 with TRBJ1-6, with 7 positions matching TRBD1. The CDR3 has 16 amino acids. The junction had 8 bases not matched to a gene; V was cut back by 3 bases and J by 6 bases. Germline CDR1 reads MNHEY; CDR2 reads SMNVEV (reference sequence). In nucleotides, the CDR3 is TGTGCCAGCAGTTTGAAAACAGGGGTACCTAATTCACCCCTCCACTTT. Protein: CASSLKTGVPNSPLHF.

V usage is TRBV2 and J usage is TRBJ2-1, with TRBD2 matching 7 bases. Per germline, CDR1 SNHLY and CDR2 FYNNEI. The CDR3 has 12 amino acids. V shed 8 bases and J 9 bases; nucleotides not matched to a gene: 7. CDR3 protein: CASFYLAGEQFF. The CDR3, as DNA: TGTGCCAGCTTCTACTTAGCGGGTGAGCAGTTCTTC.

The rearrangement uses TRBV10-2 and TRBJ1-3, with D perhaps TRBD1 (6 bases). The germline V gene encodes CDR1 WSHSY and CDR2 SAAADI. The CDR3 length is 16 residues. V gave up 4 bases and J gave up 0 bases, with 13 bases separating them. As DNA, the CDR3 is TGCGCCAGCAGTGCCGGCAGGGGTTACTCTGGAAACACCATATATTTT. Translated, it gives CASSAGRGYSGNTIYF.

The rearrangement uses TRBV10-3 and TRBJ1-6; 7 bases align to TRBD1. The CDR3 covers 15 residues. Germline loops: CDR1 ENHRY, CDR2 SYGVKD. Unmatched junction bases numbered 15, after V lost 10 bases and J lost 9 bases. The CDR3 nucleotides read TGTGCCACCAGAACGGCTGGGGCAGGGGGTTCACCCCTCCACTTT. It yields the protein CATRTAGAGGSPLHF.

The rearrangement links TRBV2 to TRBJ1-4; maybe TRBD1 (5 bases). This CDR3 comprises 15 residues. Trimming left V 2 bases short and J 7 bases short, with 14 bases between. From germline, CDR1 is SNHLY and CDR2 FYNNEI. CDR3 loop: CASSELGQASEKLFF. Here the CDR3 DNA reads TGTGCCAGCAGTGAATTGGGGCAGGCGAGTGAAAAACTGTTTTTT. The full variable domain, completed using reference TRBV2 and TRBJ1-4, is EPEVTQTPSHQVTQMGQEVILRCVPISNHLYFYWYRQILGQKVEFLVSFYNNEISEKSEIFDDQFSVERPDGSNFTLKIRSTKLEDSAMYFCASSELGQASEKLFFGSGTQLSVL.

The chain is built from TRBV5-1 and TRBJ2-1; D is undetermined. CDR3 length: 16 residues. V was clipped by 4 bases and J by 0 bases, with 14 bases between them. Per the germline V gene, CDR1 is SGHRS and CDR2 is YFSETQ. CDR3 amino acids: CASSVEPLSSYNEQFF. The CDR3 bases are TGCGCCAGCAGCGTTGAACCACTGAGCTCCTACAATGAGCAGTTCTTC.

The chain employs TRBV18 and TRBJ1-4; D perhaps matches TRBD1 (5 bases). The germline CDR1 and CDR2 sequences are KGHSH and LQKENI. V was cut by 0 bases and J by 8 bases, with 10 bases left in between. The length of the CDR3 is 14 residues. CDR3 in amino acids: CASSPPQEGEKLFF. CDR3 DNA sequence: TGTGCCAGCTCACCACCGCAGGAGGGGGAAAAACTGTTTTTT.

This chain uses TRBV9 with TRBJ2-1; 10 bases match TRBD2. V was pared by 1 base and J by 6 bases, with 7 bases of the junction left unmatched. Germline V gene sequence: CDR1 SGDLS, CDR2 YYNGEE. The CDR3 has 16 amino acids. The CDR3 spells CASSVSTSGVINEQFF. In nucleotides, the CDR3 is TGTGCCAGCAGCGTATCCACTAGCGGGGTTATCAATGAGCAGTTCTTC. The variable domain in full, completed from reference TRBV9 and TRBJ2-1, reads DSGVTQTPKHLITATGQRVTLRCSPRSGDLSVYWYQQSLDQGLQFLIQYYNGEERAKGNILERFSAQQFPDLHSELNLSSLELGDSALYFCASSVSTSGVINEQFFGPGTRLTVL.